Listed below are T cell receptor beta chains from one sample, sequenced in a study of blood T cell repertoires in COVID-19. Produced via immunoSEQ multiplex PCR; TCRdb's table is partial and in-frame only. Found here are around 470,000 clones, roughly 87% of them singletons; the top ten hold under 0.7%. The sample was PBMCs or T cells enriched from blood (not recorded which). These receptors all stem from a man younger than 35 who had recovered from COVID-19. Both conserved end residues are part of each CDR3. D genes are given only for firm matches. Clone size is given for some rows only: seen once, a few or many times, or a class if the clone is expanded.

J,size,D,V,CDR3,DNA
TRBJ2-2,.,TRBD1,TRBV18,CASSPRQGATGELFF,TGTGCCAGCTCACCACGACAGGGCGCCACCGGGGAGCTGTTTTTT
TRBJ1-4,.,TRBD1,TRBV3-1/TRBV3-2,CASSLRDRVEKLFF,TGTGCCAGCAGCCTCCGGGACAGGGTTGAAAAACTGTTTTTT
TRBJ2-7,once,.,TRBV7-8,CASSLVVRGYEQYF,TGTGCCAGCAGCTTAGTTGTCAGGGGATACGAGCAGTACTTC
TRBJ1-3,.,TRBD1,TRBV3-1/TRBV3-2,CASMDRATGNTIYF,TGTGCCAGCATGGACAGGGCAACTGGAAACACCATATATTTT
TRBJ1-2,.,TRBD1,TRBV4-1,CASSQGTGGGYGYTF,TGCGCCAGCAGCCAAGGGACAGGGGGCGGCTATGGCTACACCTTC
TRBJ2-1,.,TRBD2,TRBV5-1,CASSLADSYNEQFF,TGCGCCAGCAGCCTAGCGGACTCCTACAATGAGCAGTTCTTC
TRBJ1-6,.,TRBD1,TRBV10-3,CAIRGQGNSPLHF,TGTGCCATCAGGGGACAGGGGAATTCACCCCTCCACTTT
TRBJ2-7,.,.,TRBV27,CASSLSGFTYEQYF,TGTGCCAGCAGTTTATCCGGGTTCACCTACGAGCAGTACTTC
TRBJ1-6,.,.,TRBV5-8,CASSFPLPGSPLHF,TGTGCCAGCAGTTTCCCCCTGCCGGGTTCACCCCTCCACTTT
TRBJ2-7,.,.,TRBV4-2,CASSQENTWSSYEQYF,TGTGCCAGCAGCCAAGAAAATACATGGAGCTCCTACGAGCAGTACTTC
TRBJ2-2,.,.,TRBV5-1,CASSLGRPNTGELFF,TGCGCCAGCAGCTTGGGGCGGCCGAACACCGGGGAGCTGTTTTTT
TRBJ1-6,.,.,TRBV9,CASSVGPAGGSPLHF,TGTGCCAGCAGCGTAGGGCCGGCAGGAGGATCACCCCTCCACTTT
TRBJ1-1,.,TRBD1,TRBV18,CASSAGTGINTEAFF,TGTGCCAGCTCAGCCGGGACAGGGATTAACACTGAAGCTTTCTTT
TRBJ2-1,.,TRBD2,TRBV2,CASRVAGALNEQFF,TGTGCCAGCAGAGTAGCGGGAGCCCTTAATGAGCAGTTCTTC
TRBJ1-5,.,.,TRBV28,CASSLGLGQFSNQPQHF,TGTGCCAGCAGTTTAGGGCTGGGGCAGTTCAGCAATCAGCCCCAGCATTTT
TRBJ1-1,.,.,TRBV6-6,CASRPDSSGTEAFF,TGTGCCAGCAGGCCGGATTCTTCGGGGACTGAAGCTTTCTTT
TRBJ1-2,.,TRBD1,TRBV6-4,CASSRQGQQDYGYTF,TGTGCCAGCAGCCGACAGGGCCAGCAGGACTATGGCTACACCTTC
TRBJ2-2,.,.,TRBV12-5,CASGLATKLGLRSHAGELFF,TGTGCTAGTGGTTTGGCAACGAAACTAGGACTAAGGTCCCACGCCGGGGAGCTGTTTTTT
TRBJ1-1,.,.,TRBV3-1/TRBV3-2,CASSQGERPYTEAFF,TGTGCCAGCAGCCAAGGGGAGCGACCCTACACTGAAGCTTTCTTT
TRBJ2-1,.,.,TRBV7-9,CASSLGTVNYEQFF,TGTGCCAGCAGCTTAGGAACAGTGAACTATGAGCAGTTCTTC
TRBJ2-1,.,TRBD2,TRBV28,CASSPMGLAGGEQFF,TGTGCCAGCAGTCCGATGGGACTAGCGGGAGGTGAGCAGTTCTTC
TRBJ2-1,.,.,TRBV4-2,CASSQDLGGAYNEQFF,TGTGCCAGCAGCCAAGATTTGGGGGGGGCTTACAATGAGCAGTTCTTC